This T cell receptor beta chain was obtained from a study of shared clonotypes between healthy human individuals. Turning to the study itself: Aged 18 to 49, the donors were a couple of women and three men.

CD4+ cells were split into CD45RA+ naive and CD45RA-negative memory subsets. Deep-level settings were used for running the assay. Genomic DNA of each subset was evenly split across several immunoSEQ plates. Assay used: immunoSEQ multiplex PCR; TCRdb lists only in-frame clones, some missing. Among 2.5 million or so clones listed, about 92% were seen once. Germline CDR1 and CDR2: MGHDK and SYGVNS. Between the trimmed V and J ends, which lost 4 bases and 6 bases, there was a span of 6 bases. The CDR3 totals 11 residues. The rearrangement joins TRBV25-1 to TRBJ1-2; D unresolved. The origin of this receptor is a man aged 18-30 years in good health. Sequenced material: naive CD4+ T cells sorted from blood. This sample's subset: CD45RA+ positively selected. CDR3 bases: TGTGCCAGCAGTGGAAACGATGGCTACACCTTC. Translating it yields CASSGNDGYTF.